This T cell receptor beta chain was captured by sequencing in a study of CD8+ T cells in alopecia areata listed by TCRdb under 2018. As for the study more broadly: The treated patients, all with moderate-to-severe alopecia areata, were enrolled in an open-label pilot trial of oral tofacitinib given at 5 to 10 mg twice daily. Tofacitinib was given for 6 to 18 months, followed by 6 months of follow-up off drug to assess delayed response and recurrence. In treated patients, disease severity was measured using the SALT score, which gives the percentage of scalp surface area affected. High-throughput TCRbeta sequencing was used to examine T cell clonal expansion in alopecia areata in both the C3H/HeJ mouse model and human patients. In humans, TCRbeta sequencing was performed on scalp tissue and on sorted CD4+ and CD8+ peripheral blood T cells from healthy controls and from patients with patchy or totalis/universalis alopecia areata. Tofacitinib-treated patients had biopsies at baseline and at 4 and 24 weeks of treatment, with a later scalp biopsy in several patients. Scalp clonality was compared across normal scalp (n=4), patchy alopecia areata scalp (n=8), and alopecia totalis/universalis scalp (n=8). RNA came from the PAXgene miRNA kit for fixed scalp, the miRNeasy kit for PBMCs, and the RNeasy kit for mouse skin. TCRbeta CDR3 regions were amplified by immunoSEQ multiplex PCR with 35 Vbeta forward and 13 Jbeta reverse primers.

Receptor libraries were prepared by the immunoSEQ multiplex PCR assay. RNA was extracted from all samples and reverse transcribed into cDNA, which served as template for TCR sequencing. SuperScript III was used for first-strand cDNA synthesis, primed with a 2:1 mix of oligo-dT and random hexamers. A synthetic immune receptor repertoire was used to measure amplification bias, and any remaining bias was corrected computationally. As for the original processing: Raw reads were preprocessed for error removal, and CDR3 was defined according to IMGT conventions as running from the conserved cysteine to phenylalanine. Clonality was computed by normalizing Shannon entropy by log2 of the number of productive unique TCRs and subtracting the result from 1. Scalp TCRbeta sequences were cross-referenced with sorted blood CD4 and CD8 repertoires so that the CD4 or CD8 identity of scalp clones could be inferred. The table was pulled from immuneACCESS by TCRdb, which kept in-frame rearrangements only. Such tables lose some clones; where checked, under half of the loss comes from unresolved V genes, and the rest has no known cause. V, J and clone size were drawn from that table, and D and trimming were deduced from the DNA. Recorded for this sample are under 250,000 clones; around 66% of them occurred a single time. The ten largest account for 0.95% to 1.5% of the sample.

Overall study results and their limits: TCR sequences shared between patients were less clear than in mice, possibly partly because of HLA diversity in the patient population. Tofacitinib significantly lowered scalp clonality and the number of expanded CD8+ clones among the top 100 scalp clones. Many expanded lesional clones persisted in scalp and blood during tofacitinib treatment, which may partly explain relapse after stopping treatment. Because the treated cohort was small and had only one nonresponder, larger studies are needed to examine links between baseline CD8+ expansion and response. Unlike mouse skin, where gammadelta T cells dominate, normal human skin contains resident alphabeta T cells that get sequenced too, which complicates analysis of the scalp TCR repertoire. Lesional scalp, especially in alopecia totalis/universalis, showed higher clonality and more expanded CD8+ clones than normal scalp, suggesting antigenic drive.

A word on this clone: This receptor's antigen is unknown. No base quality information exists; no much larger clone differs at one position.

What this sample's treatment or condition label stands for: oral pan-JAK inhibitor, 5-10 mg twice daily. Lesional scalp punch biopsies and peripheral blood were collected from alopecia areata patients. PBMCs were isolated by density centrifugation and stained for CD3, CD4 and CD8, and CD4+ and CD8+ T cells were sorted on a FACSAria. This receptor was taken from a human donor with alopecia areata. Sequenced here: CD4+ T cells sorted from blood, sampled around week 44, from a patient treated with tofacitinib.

This receptor has the CDR3 CASSLDPGYYEQYF. At the DNA level, the sequence is TGTGCCAGCAGCTTAGATCCAGGCTACTACGAGCAGTACTTC. The chain uses TRBV7-9 and TRBJ2-7, with the D gene call left open. Measured from the cysteine to the phenylalanine, the CDR3 is 14 residues long. Just CDR3 DNA is preserved here, 42 bases in frame from base 1. V is shortened by 1 base, J by 3 bases, and the region joining them spans 10 bases. CDR1 is given as SEHNR and CDR2 as FQNEAQ, both from the germline V gene (reference sequence). The reference TRBV7-9 and TRBJ2-7 proteins fill in what lies around the CDR3, so the full variable domain reads DTGVSQNPRHKITKRGQNVTFRCDPISEHNRLYWYRQTLGQGPEFLTYFQNEAQLEKSRLLSDRFSAERPKGSFSTLEIQRTEQGDSAMYLCASSLDPGYYEQYFGPGTRLTVT.